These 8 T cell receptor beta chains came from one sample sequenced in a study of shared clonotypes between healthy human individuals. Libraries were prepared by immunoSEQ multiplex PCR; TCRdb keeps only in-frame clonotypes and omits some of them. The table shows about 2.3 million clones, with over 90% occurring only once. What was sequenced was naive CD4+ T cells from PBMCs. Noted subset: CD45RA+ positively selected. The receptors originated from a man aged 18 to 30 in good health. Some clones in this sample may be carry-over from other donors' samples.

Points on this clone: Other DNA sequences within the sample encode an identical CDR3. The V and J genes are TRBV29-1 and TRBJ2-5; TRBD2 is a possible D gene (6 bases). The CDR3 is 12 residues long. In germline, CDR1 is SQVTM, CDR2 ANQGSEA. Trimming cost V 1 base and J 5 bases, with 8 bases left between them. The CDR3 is CSVEAGEETQYF. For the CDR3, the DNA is TGCAGCGTTGAAGCGGGGGAGGAGACCCAGTACTTC.

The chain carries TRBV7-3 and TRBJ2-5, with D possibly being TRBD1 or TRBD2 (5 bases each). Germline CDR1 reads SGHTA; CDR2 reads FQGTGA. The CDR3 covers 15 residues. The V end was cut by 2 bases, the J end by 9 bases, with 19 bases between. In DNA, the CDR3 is TGTGCCAGCAGCTTACGGGACCGCGAAGGTTCGGCCCAGTACTTC. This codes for CASSLRDREGSAQYF.

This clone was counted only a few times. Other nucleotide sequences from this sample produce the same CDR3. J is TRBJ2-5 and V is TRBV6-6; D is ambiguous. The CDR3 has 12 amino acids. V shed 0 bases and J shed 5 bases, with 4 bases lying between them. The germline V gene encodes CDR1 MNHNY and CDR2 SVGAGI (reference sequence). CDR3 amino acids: CASSYSRETQYF. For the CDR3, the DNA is TGTGCCAGCAGTTACTCGAGGGAGACCCAGTACTTC.

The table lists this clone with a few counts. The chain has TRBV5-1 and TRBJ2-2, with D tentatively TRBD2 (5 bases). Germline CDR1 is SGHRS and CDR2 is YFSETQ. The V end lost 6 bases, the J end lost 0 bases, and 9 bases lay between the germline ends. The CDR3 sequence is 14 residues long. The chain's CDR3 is CASKADPNTGELFF. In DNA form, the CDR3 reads TGCGCCAGCAAAGCGGACCCGAACACCGGGGAGCTGTTTTTT.

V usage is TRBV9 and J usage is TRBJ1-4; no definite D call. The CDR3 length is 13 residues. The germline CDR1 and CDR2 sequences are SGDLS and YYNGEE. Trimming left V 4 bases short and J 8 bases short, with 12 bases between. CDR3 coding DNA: TGTGCCAGCAGCATCCGACAAGGCGAAAAACTGTTTTTT. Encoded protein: CASSIRQGEKLFF.

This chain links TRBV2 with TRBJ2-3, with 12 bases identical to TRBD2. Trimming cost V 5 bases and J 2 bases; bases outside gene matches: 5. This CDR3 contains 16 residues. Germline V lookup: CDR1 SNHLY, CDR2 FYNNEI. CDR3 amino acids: CASSNRLAGDTDTQYF. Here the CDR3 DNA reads TGTGCCAGCAGTAATAGACTAGCGGGAGACACAGATACGCAGTATTTT.

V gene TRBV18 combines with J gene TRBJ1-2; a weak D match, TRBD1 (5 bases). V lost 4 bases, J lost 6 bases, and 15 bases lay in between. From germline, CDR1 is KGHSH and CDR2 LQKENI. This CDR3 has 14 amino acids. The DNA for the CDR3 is TGTGCCAGCTCACAAGAGGGCAGGGAGCATGGCTACACCTTC. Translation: CASSQEGREHGYTF.

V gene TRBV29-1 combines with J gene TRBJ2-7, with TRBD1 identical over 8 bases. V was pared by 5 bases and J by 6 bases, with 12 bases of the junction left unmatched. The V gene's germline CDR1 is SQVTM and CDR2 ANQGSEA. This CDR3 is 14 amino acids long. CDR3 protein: CSVSRTGSPSEQYF. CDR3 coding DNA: TGCAGCGTTTCTCGGACAGGGAGTCCTTCCGAGCAGTACTTC.